These T cell receptor beta chains were read from a single sample in a study of T cells after yellow fever vaccination. Via MiXCR, TCRdb re-called the 5' RACE reads, giving one row per CDR3 protein. The sample has a few hundred thousand distinct CDR3 sequences, roughly 6.1% seen once. The starting material was PBMCs, obtained 5 days after the yellow fever booster vaccination. All receptors derive from a man between 25 and 39 years old who received the YFV17D yellow fever vaccine. Each CDR3 is given with its conserved first and last residue. The D gene is left open where the match is weak. Expanded clones are given a class, and other clones once, few, many or no size at all.

d_call: TRBD2
clone_size: many
j_call: TRBJ2-2
v_call: TRBV4-2
cdr3_nt: TGTGCCAGCAGCCAAGAATCTAGCGGGAGGGGAGGCGGGGAGCTGTTTTTT
cdr3_aa: CASSQESSGRGGGELFF

d_call: TRBD2
clone_size: many
j_call: TRBJ2-1
v_call: TRBV20-1
cdr3_nt: TGCAGCCCATCGGGAGGGCCCTACAATGAGCAGTTCTTC
cdr3_aa: CSPSGGPYNEQFF

d_call: TRBD2
clone_size: few
j_call: TRBJ2-1
v_call: TRBV13
cdr3_nt: TGTGCCAGCAGCTGGACTAGCGCAAGCTCCTACAATGAGCAGTTCTTC
cdr3_aa: CASSWTSASSYNEQFF

d_call: NA
clone_size: many
j_call: TRBJ1-2
v_call: TRBV7-9
cdr3_nt: TGTGCCAGCAGCTTAGCCGGAGCTAACTATGGCTACACCTTC
cdr3_aa: CASSLAGANYGYTF

d_call: TRBD1
clone_size: few
j_call: TRBJ1-5
v_call: TRBV12-3/TRBV12-4
cdr3_nt: TGTGCCAGCAGCCTACGGACAGGGAGGTATCAGCCCCAGCATTTT
cdr3_aa: CASSLRTGRYQPQHF

d_call: NA
clone_size: few
j_call: TRBJ1-4
v_call: TRBV7-9
cdr3_nt: TGTGCCACCGGGATGGGGGAACTGTTTTTT
cdr3_aa: CATGMGELFF

d_call: NA
clone_size: NA
j_call: TRBJ2-2
v_call: TRBV7-3
cdr3_nt: TGTGCCAGCAGCTTACTAAGCGCTCAGTTCGGTGCCGGGGAGCTGTTTTTT
cdr3_aa: CASSLLSAQFGAGELFF

d_call: TRBD1
clone_size: many
j_call: TRBJ2-2
v_call: TRBV12-3/TRBV12-4
cdr3_nt: TGTGCCAGCAGTTCCGGACAGGATAACACCGGGGAGCTGTTTTTT
cdr3_aa: CASSSGQDNTGELFF

d_call: TRBD1
clone_size: many
j_call: TRBJ1-1
v_call: TRBV7-9
cdr3_nt: TGTGCCAGCAGCTTTACTCAGGGGGGGACTGAAGCTTTCTTT
cdr3_aa: CASSFTQGGTEAFF

d_call: NA
clone_size: many
j_call: TRBJ1-2
v_call: TRBV9
cdr3_nt: TGTGCCTCACGAGGGGGGTTAATGTTGGGCTACACCTTC
cdr3_aa: CASRGGLMLGYTF

d_call: NA
clone_size: many
j_call: TRBJ2-7
v_call: TRBV7-8
cdr3_nt: TGTGCCAGCAGCCCTCCGCTAGCGAGAGGGTTCGAGCAGTACTTC
cdr3_aa: CASSPPLARGFEQYF

d_call: NA
clone_size: few
j_call: TRBJ1-5
v_call: TRBV12-3/TRBV12-4
cdr3_nt: TGTGCCAGCAGTTTAAGGAGAGATCAGCCCCAGCATTTT
cdr3_aa: CASSLRRDQPQHF

d_call: TRBD1
clone_size: NA
j_call: TRBJ2-7
v_call: TRBV5-4
cdr3_nt: TGTGCCAGCAGCACGAGACAGGGGGCGGAATACGAGCAGTACTTC
cdr3_aa: CASSTRQGAEYEQYF